Listed here are 8 T cell receptor beta chains from one sample, sequenced in a study of OX40 agonist ivuxolimab in advanced cancers. TCRdb keeps only in-frame clones here, not all; method: immunoSEQ multiplex PCR. The sample has about 81,000 clones, roughly 91% seen once. The sample was CD4+ or CD8+ T cells sorted from blood, taken in a trial of the OX40 agonist ivuxolimab. The source is an adult with an advanced solid tumor such as melanoma, head and neck, liver or kidney cancer.

The gene calls are TRBV7-2 and TRBJ2-7, with TRBD1 as a possible D gene (6 bases). The CDR3 extends over 14 amino acids. With 6 bases removed from V and 0 bases from J, the gap between germline ends came to 12 bases. CDR1 SGHTA and CDR2 FQGNSA come from the germline V gene. The CDR3 DNA reads as TGTGCCAGCAGACCACAGGGACACTCCTACGAGCAGTACTTC. As protein: CASRPQGHSYEQYF.

The rearrangement links TRBV6-5 to TRBJ1-1, with D unclear. The CDR3 extends over 16 amino acids. V gave up 0 bases and J gave up 0 bases, with 11 bases separating them. The germline V gene has CDR1 MNHEY and CDR2 SVGAGI. The CDR3, as DNA: TGTGCCAGCAGTTACTCTACCCGACATCTGAACACTGAAGCTTTCTTT. Protein: CASSYSTRHLNTEAFF.

This chain links TRBV27 with TRBJ2-7, with D hard to call. The CDR3 is made up of 13 amino acids. V lost 6 bases and J lost 4, with 13 bases in between. Germline CDR1 MNHEY, CDR2 SMNVEV (reference sequence). The CDR3 DNA is TGTGCCAGCAGCCCCTTTAACGGATACGAGCAGTACTTC. Amino acid sequence: CASSPFNGYEQYF.

The CDR3 loop reads CASIPREDKGNTIYF. The CDR3 region has the DNA TGTGCCAGCATCCCAAGAGAGGATAAAGGAAACACCATATATTTT. The chain carries TRBV28 and TRBJ1-3; D unresolved. Germline CDR1 reads MDHEN; CDR2 reads SYDVKM. The germline V and J ends were trimmed by 7 bases and 4 bases, with 17 bases remaining between them. The CDR3 is 15 amino acids.

The rearrangement links TRBV6-6 to TRBJ2-1; TRBD2 might be the D (6 bases). The CDR3 contains 15 residues. Germline V gives CDR1 MNHNY, CDR2 SVGAGI (reference sequence). V dropped 8 bases and J dropped 1 base, with 15 bases sitting between them. The CDR3 loop reads CASPAFSGSYNEQFF. CDR3 DNA sequence: TGTGCCAGCCCAGCTTTTAGCGGTTCCTACAATGAGCAGTTCTTC.

This chain joins TRBV4-3 and TRBJ1-1, with a possible D match to TRBD1 (5 bases). The CDR3 is 15 amino acids. In germline, CDR1 is LGHNA, CDR2 YSLEER. With 1 base removed from V and 11 bases from J, the gap between germline ends came to 20 bases. The DNA for the CDR3 is TGCGCCAGCAGCCAAGTTCATCAAGCCCAGGAGGGGGCTTTCTTT. It is translated as CASSQVHQAQEGAFF.

This clone was seen only once. The chain's CDR3 is CASSQDTLGGRTPYNEQFF. The CDR3 nucleotides read TGCGCCAGCAGCCAAGATACATTAGGCGGGAGGACCCCATACAATGAGCAGTTCTTC. The chain uses TRBV4-1 and TRBJ2-1, with 8 nucleotides matching TRBD2. Germline values: CDR1 MGHRA, CDR2 YSYEKL. This CDR3 is built from 19 residues. V lost 0 bases to trimming and J lost 4 bases; unmatched junction nucleotides: 14.

This clone was picked up a small number of times. The CDR3 loop reads CASSQVLSDQPQHF. Written as DNA, the CDR3 is TGTGCCAGCAGCCAAGTTCTCAGCGATCAGCCCCAGCATTTT. The V gene is TRBV4-2, the J gene TRBJ1-5; D uncertain. This CDR3 contains 14 residues. From germline, CDR1 is LGHNA and CDR2 YNFKEQ. V was shortened by 1 base and J by 5 bases, with 9 bases between the two germline ends.